This TCR beta chain was identified during a study of blood T cells in healthy people across ages. The wider study: Per two T cells, template switching captured roughly one barcoded beta molecule. Study results and caveats: The fall in TCR beta diversity per million T cells was roughly linear with age.

Every participating donor contributed about 10 milliliters of peripheral blood through a draw. Combining a sample-barcoded 5' primer with a J-beta primer mix, a second PCR ran for roughly 6 to 11 cycles. One entry per CDR3 protein results from TCRdb running MiXCR on the 5' RACE reads. The sample includes 1,800,000 or so distinct CDR3 sequences, more than 35% seen only once; the top ten take 23%. This clonotype was seen more than once but under ten times. Its antigen is not known. CDR3 length: 14 residues. Germline V gives CDR1 MDHEN, CDR2 SYDVKM. V gave up 5 bases and J gave up 6 bases, with 16 bases separating them.

Sequencing was performed on blood. The chain recombines TRBV28 with TRBJ1-2, with D maybe TRBD1 (6 bases). This clonotype was sampled from a human donor in good health. CDR3 bases: TGTGCCAGCAGTCGATGGGGGGGCATCGATGGCTACACCTTC. The encoded protein is CASSRWGGIDGYTF.